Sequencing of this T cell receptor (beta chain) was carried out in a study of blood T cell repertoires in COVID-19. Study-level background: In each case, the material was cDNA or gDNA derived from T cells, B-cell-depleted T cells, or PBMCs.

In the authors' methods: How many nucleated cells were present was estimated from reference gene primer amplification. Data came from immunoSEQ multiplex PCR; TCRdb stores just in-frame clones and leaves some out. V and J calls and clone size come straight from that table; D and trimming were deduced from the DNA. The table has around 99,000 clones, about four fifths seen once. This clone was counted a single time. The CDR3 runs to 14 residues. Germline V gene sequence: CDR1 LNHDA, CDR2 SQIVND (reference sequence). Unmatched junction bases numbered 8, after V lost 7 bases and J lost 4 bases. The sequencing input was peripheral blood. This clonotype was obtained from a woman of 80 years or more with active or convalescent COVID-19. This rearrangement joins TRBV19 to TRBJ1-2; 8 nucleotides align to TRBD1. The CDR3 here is CASKAAGGVYGYTF. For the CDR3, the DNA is TGTGCCAGTAAGGCGGCAGGGGGCGTCTATGGCTACACCTTC.